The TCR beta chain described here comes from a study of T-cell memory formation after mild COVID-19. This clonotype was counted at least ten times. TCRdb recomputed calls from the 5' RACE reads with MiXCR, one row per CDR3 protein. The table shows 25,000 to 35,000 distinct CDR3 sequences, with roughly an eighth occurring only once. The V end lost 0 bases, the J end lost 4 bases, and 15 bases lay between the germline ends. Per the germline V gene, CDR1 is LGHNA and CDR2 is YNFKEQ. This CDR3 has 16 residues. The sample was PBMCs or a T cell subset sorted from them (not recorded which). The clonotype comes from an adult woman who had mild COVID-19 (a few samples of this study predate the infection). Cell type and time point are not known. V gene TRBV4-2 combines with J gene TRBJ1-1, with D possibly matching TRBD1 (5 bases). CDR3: CASSQDGPGQITEAFF. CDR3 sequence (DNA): TGTGCCAGCAGCCAAGATGGCCCAGGGCAGATCACTGAAGCTTTCTTT.